This TCR beta chain was documented in a study of T cell repertoires in cytomegalovirus infection. Whole-study context: The study used recently identified HLA-C-restricted and well-studied HLA-B-restricted CMV epitopes. Indicated by public TCR beta signatures were CMV infection and matching HLA type. The study, taken as a whole, reports: The ex vivo response showed dominance by HLA-C-restricted CMV-specific TCR beta clonotypes.

Germline assignment: CDR1 SGHVS and CDR2 FNYEAQ. This CDR3 is built from 13 residues. J gave up 7 bases and V 10 bases, and 6 bases lay outside the gene matches. TCRdb analysed the reads with MiXCR anew, one entry per CDR3 protein. Of 900,000 to 950,000 distinct CDR3 sequences detected, roughly 30% appear once; the ten largest clones hold more than 12%. This clonotype was detected many times. The antigen remains unidentified. The receptor was isolated from a human donor in good health (CMV status not recorded). Some clones in this sample may be carry-over from other donors' samples. This material consisted of cultured CD8+ T cells from PBMCs, taken from culture after CMV antigen stimulation. The rearrangement links TRBV7-6 to TRBJ2-2; 10 bases line up with TRBD1. The CDR3 nucleotides read TGTGCCACAATGACAGGGGGCATCGGGGAGCTGTTTTTT. Amino acid sequence: CATMTGGIGELFF.